Sequencing of this T cell receptor (beta chain) was carried out in a study of tumor-infiltrating lymphocytes in primary liver carcinoma. Study context: Patients comprised men and women whose ages fell between 30 and 69 years.

The CDR3 loop spans 14 amino acids. Germline V CDR1 and CDR2: SGHRS, YFSETQ. Losses at the gene ends were 5 bases for V and 6 bases for J; bases not matched to a gene: 7. Unsorted bulk tissue of about 19-31 mg yielded co-extracted RNA and DNA. Each tumor sample had over 75% viable tumor cells. This clonotype was detected many times. What it binds is not known. Study conclusions and caveats: The study found tumor-adjacent and tumor-blood pairs overlapped less than tumor region pairs.

Starting material of roughly 550 ng total RNA yielded TCR beta cDNA via a constant-region primer. Researchers made the TCR beta libraries by running three nested multiplex PCR rounds with slightly modified ARM-PCR. The first two PCR rounds, roughly 9 cycles each, used TRBV1-TRBV30 forward primers and a C-beta reverse primer. MiXCR was run by TCRdb on the multiplex PCR reads, yielding one entry per CDR3 protein. Among approximately 74,000 distinct CDR3 sequences listed, about 70% were seen once. This clonotype originated in a woman aged 60 to 75 with primary liver carcinoma and hepatitis B virus infection. The sequenced sample was liver tumor tissue from sampling region 4. As for subset: tumor region T4, right-lateral pole. This rearrangement joins TRBV5-1 to TRBJ2-3, with 9 bases lining up with TRBD2. The DNA of the CDR3 is TGCGCCAGCAGTCACAGCGGGAGGTCCGATACGCAGTATTTT. Protein: CASSHSGRSDTQYF.